This T cell receptor beta chain was captured by sequencing in a study of blood T cell repertoires in COVID-19. Authors' methods: Reference gene primers were amplified, and this amplification served to estimate nucleated cell counts. Method: immunoSEQ multiplex PCR; TCRdb's copy keeps in-frame clones and lacks some. V and J calls and clone size are as listed in that table; D and trimming were resolved from the DNA. The profile shows under 150,000 clones, 80% of them singletons. The CDR3 spans 13 residues. Germline V gives CDR1 MNHNY, CDR2 SVGAGI (reference sequence). V was shortened by 7 bases and J by 5 bases, with 12 bases between the two germline ends.

The J gene is TRBJ1-5, the V gene TRBV6-6; D might be TRBD1 (6 bases). Sequencing used peripheral blood. The sequence came from a human donor in a cohort sampled during active COVID-19. The CDR3 DNA reads as TGTGCCAGCACTGGACAGTCGGATCAGCCCCAGCATTTT. Its translation: CASTGQSDQPQHF.